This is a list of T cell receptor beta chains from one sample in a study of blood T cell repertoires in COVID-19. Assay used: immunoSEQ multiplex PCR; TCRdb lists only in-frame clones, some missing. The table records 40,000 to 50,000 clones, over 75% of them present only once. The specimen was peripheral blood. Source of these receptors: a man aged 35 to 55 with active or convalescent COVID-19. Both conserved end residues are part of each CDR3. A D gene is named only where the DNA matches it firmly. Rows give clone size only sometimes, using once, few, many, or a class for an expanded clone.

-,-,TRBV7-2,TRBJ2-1,TGTGCCAGCAGTGAATCTTACAAAAGCAATGAGCAGTTCTTC,CASSESYKSNEQFF
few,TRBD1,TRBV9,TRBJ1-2,TGTGCCAGCAGCCCGGGACAGGGGAACTATGGCTACACCTTC,CASSPGQGNYGYTF
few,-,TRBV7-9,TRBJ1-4,TGTGCCAGCAGCTTAGTTGGCAAAAAACTGTTTTTT,CASSLVGKKLFF
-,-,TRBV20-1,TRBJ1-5,TGCAGTGCTAGTACCCAGGGAAGCAATCAGCCCCAGCATTTT,CSASTQGSNQPQHF
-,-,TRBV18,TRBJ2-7,TGTGCCAGCTCAGCCCGTGACAGGAACTACGAGCAGTACTTC,CASSARDRNYEQYF
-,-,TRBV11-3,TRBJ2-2,TGTGCCAGCAGCTCAGCCGGGGGCGGGGAGCTGTTTTTT,CASSSAGGGELFF
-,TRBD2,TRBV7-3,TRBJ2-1,TGTGCCAGCAGCCCAGGACTAGCGGGTGGGCAAAGGAGCGGTGAGCAGTTCTTC,CASSPGLAGGQRSGEQFF
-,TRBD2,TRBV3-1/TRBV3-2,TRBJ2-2,TGTGCCAGCCGATCTAGCGGGAAAATGGGCACCGGGGAGCTGTTTTTT,CASRSSGKMGTGELFF
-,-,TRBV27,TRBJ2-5,TGTGCCAGCAGTTTACTGAGAAACCGTGGGCACAAGGAGACCCAGTACTTC,CASSLLRNRGHKETQYF
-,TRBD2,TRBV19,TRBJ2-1,TGTGCCAGTAGCCCTACTAGCGGCATAAGCCCCTACAATGAGCAGTTCTTC,CASSPTSGISPYNEQFF
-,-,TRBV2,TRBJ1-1,TGTGCCAGCAGTGATACGTTGGCAGGCGAAGCTTTCTTT,CASSDTLAGEAFF
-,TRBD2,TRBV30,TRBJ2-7,TGTGCCTGGAGTGTTGGCGGGGGAGCGCGGGAGCAGTACTTC,CAWSVGGGAREQYF
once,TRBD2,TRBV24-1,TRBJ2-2,TGTGCCACCAGTGACCGACCGAAGACCGGGGGGGCAGCCGGGGAGCTGTTTTTT,CATSDRPKTGGAAGELFF
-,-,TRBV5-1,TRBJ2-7,TGCGCCAGCAGCTTGGAGGTCAGGGGGGCCTACGAGCAGTACTTC,CASSLEVRGAYEQYF
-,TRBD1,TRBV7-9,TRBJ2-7,TGTGCCAGCAGCTTTTGGGGACAGAGCTACGAGCAGTACTTC,CASSFWGQSYEQYF
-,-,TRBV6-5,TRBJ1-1,TGTGCCAGCAGTTACGTCCTGAGTAGCAATGAAGCTTTCTTT,CASSYVLSSNEAFF
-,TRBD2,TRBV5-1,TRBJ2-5,TGCGCCAGCACCGAGGGGGCGGGAGGGGAGACCCAGTACTTC,CASTEGAGGETQYF
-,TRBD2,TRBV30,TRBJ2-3,TGTGCCTGGAGTCCCGGACTAGCGGGAGGCACAGATACGCAGTATTTT,CAWSPGLAGGTDTQYF
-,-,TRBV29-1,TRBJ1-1,TGCAGCGCCTTCAGGACAGACCACACTGAAGCTTTCTTT,CSAFRTDHTEAFF